A selection of T cell receptor beta chains follows, all from one sample in a study of CD8+ T cells in alopecia areata. The assay was immunoSEQ multiplex PCR, and TCRdb's table has in-frame clones only and misses some. This table has over 150,000 clones, around three fifths appearing once. Sample: CD4+ T cells sorted from blood, taken at week 24, from a patient treated with tofacitinib. The receptor set was obtained from a human donor with alopecia areata. Both conserved end residues are part of each CDR3. Each record gives: V gene, CDR3 protein.

>TRBV27
CASSLTGTPRGQYF
>TRBV7-9
CASSNAGQEVGYTF
>TRBV5-1
CASSPSGGEQFF
>TRBV29-1
CSALGESSGLGTGGPYGYTF
>TRBV4-1
CATSLVGAGRGTDTQYF
>TRBV7-9
CASSSALAVNEQYF
>TRBV29-1
CSAEGGYTGELFF
>TRBV11-3
CASSPRGSTDTQYF
>TRBV4-2
CASSQVTGNQPQHF
>TRBV6-4
CASKRTGAATDTQYF
>TRBV7-9
CASSHRGGNGYTF
>TRBV6-5
CASSSTEETQYF
>TRBV6-6
CASSYSPVQETQYF
>TRBV7-2
CASSTRDRGAFF
>TRBV6-1
CASSEAAGGSTEAFF